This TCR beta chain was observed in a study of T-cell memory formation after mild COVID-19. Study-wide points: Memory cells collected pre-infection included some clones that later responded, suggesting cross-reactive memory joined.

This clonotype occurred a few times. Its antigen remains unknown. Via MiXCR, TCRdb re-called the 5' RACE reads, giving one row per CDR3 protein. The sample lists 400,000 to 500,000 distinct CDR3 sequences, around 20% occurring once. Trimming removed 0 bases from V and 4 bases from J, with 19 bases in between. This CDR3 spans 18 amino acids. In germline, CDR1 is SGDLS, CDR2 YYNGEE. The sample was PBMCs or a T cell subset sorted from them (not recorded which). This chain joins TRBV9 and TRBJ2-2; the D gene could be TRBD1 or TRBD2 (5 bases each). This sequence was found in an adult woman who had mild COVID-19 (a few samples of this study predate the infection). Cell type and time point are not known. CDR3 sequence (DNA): TGTGCCAGCAGCGTAGTTGAGGGGACCTGGGCGAGCACCGGGGAGCTGTTTTTT. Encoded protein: CASSVVEGTWASTGELFF.